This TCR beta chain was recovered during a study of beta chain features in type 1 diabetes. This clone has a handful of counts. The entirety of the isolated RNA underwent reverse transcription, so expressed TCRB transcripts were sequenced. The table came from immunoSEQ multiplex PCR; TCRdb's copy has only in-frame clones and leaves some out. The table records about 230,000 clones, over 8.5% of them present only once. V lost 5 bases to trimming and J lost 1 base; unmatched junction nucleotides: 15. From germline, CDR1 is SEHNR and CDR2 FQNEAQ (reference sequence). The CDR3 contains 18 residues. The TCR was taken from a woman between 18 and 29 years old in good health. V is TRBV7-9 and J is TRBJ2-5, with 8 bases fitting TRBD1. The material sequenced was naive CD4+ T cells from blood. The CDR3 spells CASSQPSTSTGGQETQYF. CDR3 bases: TGTGCCAGCAGCCAGCCCTCGACGTCTACAGGGGGCCAAGAGACCCAGTACTTC.